A selection of T cell receptor beta chains follows, all from one sample in a study of T cells after yellow fever vaccination. TCRdb used MiXCR to reprocess the 5' RACE reads, holding one entry per CDR3 protein. This repertoire shows some 300,000 distinct CDR3 sequences, less than 4.5% found once; its top ten account for about a quarter. This specimen consisted of PBMCs, obtained on the day of the yellow fever booster vaccination. The receptors were gathered from a man between 18 and 35 years old who received the YFV17D yellow fever vaccine. CDR3s include the opening cysteine and the closing phenylalanine or tryptophan. Fields, in order: V gene, J gene, CDR3 protein.

v_gene: TRBV5-8
j_gene: TRBJ1-2
CDR3aa: CASSPDRGHGYTF

v_gene: TRBV4-2
j_gene: TRBJ2-2
CDR3aa: CASSPKGGALTGELFF

v_gene: TRBV7-2
j_gene: TRBJ1-1
CDR3aa: CASSRDWGNTEAFF

v_gene: TRBV5-1
j_gene: TRBJ2-5
CDR3aa: CASGGGPGETQYF

v_gene: TRBV6-6
j_gene: TRBJ2-4
CDR3aa: CASRSTAGSPKFESKNIQYF

v_gene: TRBV7-2
j_gene: TRBJ2-1
CDR3aa: CASSSRLLNEQFF

v_gene: TRBV6-1
j_gene: TRBJ2-7
CDR3aa: CASRDRHYEQYF

v_gene: TRBV11-2
j_gene: TRBJ2-3
CDR3aa: CASRGYNTSHADTQYF

v_gene: TRBV12-3/TRBV12-4
j_gene: TRBJ2-3
CDR3aa: CASSPPTTHESTDTQYF

v_gene: TRBV5-4
j_gene: TRBJ2-1
CDR3aa: CASSLLSTGQFF

v_gene: TRBV10-3
j_gene: TRBJ2-2
CDR3aa: CAISRKGTGGRTGELFF

v_gene: TRBV20-1
j_gene: TRBJ2-5
CDR3aa: CSARSAQQETQYF

v_gene: TRBV20-1
j_gene: TRBJ2-1
CDR3aa: CSASHDLVHGTSGGYDNEQFF

v_gene: TRBV7-9
j_gene: TRBJ2-3
CDR3aa: CASSFGRAVTDTQYF

v_gene: TRBV5-1
j_gene: TRBJ1-1
CDR3aa: CASSRQGMDTEAFF

v_gene: TRBV5-1
j_gene: TRBJ2-5
CDR3aa: CASSLPQGETQYF

v_gene: TRBV5-1
j_gene: TRBJ2-7
CDR3aa: CASSPDGYEQYF

v_gene: TRBV6-5
j_gene: TRBJ2-7
CDR3aa: CASSYKSEQYF

v_gene: TRBV4-1
j_gene: TRBJ2-7
CDR3aa: CASSQVPGSDLLYF

v_gene: TRBV24-1
j_gene: TRBJ2-2
CDR3aa: CATSPTSGEFNTGELFF

v_gene: TRBV7-3
j_gene: TRBJ1-4
CDR3aa: CASQPFPGANEKLFF

v_gene: TRBV20-1
j_gene: TRBJ1-2
CDR3aa: CSARGGTGGPNGYTF

v_gene: TRBV18
j_gene: TRBJ2-5
CDR3aa: CASSPSETQYF

v_gene: TRBV5-5
j_gene: TRBJ2-5
CDR3aa: CASSYQETQYF

v_gene: TRBV12-3/TRBV12-4
j_gene: TRBJ1-6
CDR3aa: CASSFGGLRSPLHF

v_gene: TRBV12-3/TRBV12-4
j_gene: TRBJ1-6
CDR3aa: CASRVDRGFNSPLHF

v_gene: TRBV7-6
j_gene: TRBJ1-5
CDR3aa: CASSLGMSNQPQHF

v_gene: TRBV5-1
j_gene: TRBJ2-3
CDR3aa: CASSLGEADTQYF

v_gene: TRBV7-2
j_gene: TRBJ1-5
CDR3aa: CASSLMTGTNQPQHF

v_gene: TRBV5-5
j_gene: TRBJ2-6
CDR3aa: CASSLGAVSGANVLTF

v_gene: TRBV4-1
j_gene: TRBJ2-1
CDR3aa: CASSTQGQSMNEQFF

v_gene: TRBV5-1
j_gene: TRBJ2-3
CDR3aa: CASSSDLGDTQYF

v_gene: TRBV5-5
j_gene: TRBJ1-2
CDR3aa: CASSWRPGSLNYGYTF

v_gene: TRBV15
j_gene: TRBJ1-4
CDR3aa: CATSRGAGTKTNEKLFF

v_gene: TRBV7-9
j_gene: TRBJ2-3
CDR3aa: CASSQGGNTQYF

v_gene: TRBV7-2
j_gene: TRBJ2-7
CDR3aa: CASSLDVSYEQYF

v_gene: TRBV6-2/TRBV6-3
j_gene: TRBJ2-5
CDR3aa: CASSPPGVQETQYF

v_gene: TRBV12-3/TRBV12-4
j_gene: TRBJ2-2
CDR3aa: CASSIQVTGELFF

v_gene: TRBV9
j_gene: TRBJ2-5
CDR3aa: CASSVGTSGGQETQYF

v_gene: TRBV5-1
j_gene: TRBJ1-5
CDR3aa: CASSFDNVQPQHF

v_gene: TRBV5-1
j_gene: TRBJ1-1
CDR3aa: CASSLLLGKETEAFF

v_gene: TRBV7-9
j_gene: TRBJ2-3
CDR3aa: CASSLELDTDTQYF

v_gene: TRBV24-1
j_gene: TRBJ2-2
CDR3aa: CATGNPTATGELFF

v_gene: TRBV9
j_gene: TRBJ2-5
CDR3aa: CASSPSGSGGETQYF

v_gene: TRBV2
j_gene: TRBJ2-1
CDR3aa: CASSEALRSGGHNEQFF